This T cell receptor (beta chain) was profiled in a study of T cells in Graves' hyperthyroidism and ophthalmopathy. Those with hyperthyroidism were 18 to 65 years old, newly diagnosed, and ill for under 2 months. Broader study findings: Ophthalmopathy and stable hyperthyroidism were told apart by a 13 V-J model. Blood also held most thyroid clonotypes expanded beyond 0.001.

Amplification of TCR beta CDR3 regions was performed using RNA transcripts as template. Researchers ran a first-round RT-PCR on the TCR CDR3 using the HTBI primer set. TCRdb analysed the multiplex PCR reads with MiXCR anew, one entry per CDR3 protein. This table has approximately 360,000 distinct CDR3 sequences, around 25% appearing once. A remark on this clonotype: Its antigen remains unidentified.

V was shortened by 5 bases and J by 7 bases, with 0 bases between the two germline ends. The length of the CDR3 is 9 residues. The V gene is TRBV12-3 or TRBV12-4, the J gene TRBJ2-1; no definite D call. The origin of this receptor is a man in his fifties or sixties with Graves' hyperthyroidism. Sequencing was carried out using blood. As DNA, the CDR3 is TGTGCCAGCAGTAATGAGCAGTTCTTC. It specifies CASSNEQFF.